This is a list of T cell receptor beta chains from one sample in a study of T cells in Graves' hyperthyroidism and ophthalmopathy. TCRdb fed the multiplex PCR reads into MiXCR, producing one record per CDR3 protein. This sample has about half a million distinct CDR3 sequences, with around a fifth found just once. Input material: blood. All receptors derive from a woman in her sixties or seventies with Graves' ophthalmopathy. CDR3s include the opening cysteine and the closing phenylalanine or tryptophan. A D gene is named only where the DNA matches it firmly. The size of a clone is reported for some rows only, either as once, few or many, or as a class for expanded clones.

j_call v_call clone_size d_call cdr3_aa cdr3_nt
TRBJ1-1 TRBV28 many NA CASSYWSQGTEAFF TGTGCCAGCAGTTACTGGTCACAGGGCACTGAAGCTTTCTTT
TRBJ1-2 TRBV6-5 NA NA CASSYLSGRQGPYGYTF TGTGCCAGCAGTTACTTATCTGGTCGGCAGGGTCCGTATGGCTACACCTTC
TRBJ2-7 TRBV20-1 few TRBD2 CSARLRTSGGLSPQYF TGCAGTGCTAGGCTGAGGACTAGCGGGGGCCTCTCGCCGCAGTACTTC
TRBJ2-7 TRBV9 few NA CASSVGVGGDYEQYF TGTGCCAGCAGCGTAGGGGTGGGAGGAGATTACGAGCAGTACTTC
TRBJ2-7 TRBV2 NA NA CASSGYRTYEQYF TGTGCCAGCAGTGGGTACAGAACCTACGAGCAGTACTTC
TRBJ1-2 TRBV10-3 NA NA CAISESGNGYTF TGTGCCATCAGTGAGTCGGGGAATGGCTACACCTTC
TRBJ1-5 TRBV28 many NA CASSLWTVLPNAQPQHF TGTGCCAGCAGTTTGTGGACAGTCCTCCCAAATGCTCAGCCCCAGCATTTT
TRBJ2-5 TRBV10-1 few NA CASTSTLSGRQETQYF TGCGCCAGCACCTCCACCCTAAGCGGCCGTCAAGAGACCCAGTACTTC
TRBJ2-7 TRBV18 NA TRBD1 CASSPMTGEPEQYF TGTGCCAGCTCACCAATGACAGGGGAGCCCGAGCAGTACTTC
TRBJ1-1 TRBV28 few NA CASYPGALNTEAFF TGTGCCAGCTACCCAGGGGCTCTGAACACTGAAGCTTTCTTT
TRBJ2-1 TRBV6-1 few TRBD1 CASRKTGTGIYNEQFF TGTGCCAGCAGAAAAACCGGGACAGGAATTTACAATGAGCAGTTCTTC
TRBJ2-7 TRBV5-1 few TRBD1 CASSFVGTGSNEQYF TGCGCCAGCAGCTTCGTCGGGACAGGGAGCAACGAGCAGTACTTC
TRBJ2-1 TRBV16 few TRBD2 CASSNAGDSYNEQFF TGTGCCAGCAGTAACGCGGGAGACTCCTACAATGAGCAGTTCTTC
TRBJ2-7 TRBV28 NA NA CATETGPGYEQYF TGTGCCACCGAAACAGGGCCGGGTTACGAGCAGTACTTC
TRBJ2-3 TRBV24-1 few TRBD1 CATRLGQASTDTQYF TGTGCCACCCGATTGGGACAGGCGTCCACAGATACGCAGTATTTT
TRBJ1-3 TRBV11-2 NA NA CASSDLRRLFSGNTIYF TGTGCCAGCAGCGACCTTAGACGGCTGTTCTCTGGAAACACCATATATTTT
TRBJ1-5 TRBV20-1 NA TRBD1 CSATKQGRNQPQHF TGCAGTGCTACGAAACAGGGGCGAAATCAGCCCCAGCATTTT
TRBJ2-7 TRBV28 NA TRBD1 CASGDRGHEQYF TGTGCCAGCGGGGACAGGGGTCACGAGCAGTACTTC
TRBJ1-1 TRBV5-1 NA NA CASSSGWGTPNTEAFF TGCGCCAGCAGCTCGGGCTGGGGGACACCGAACACTGAAGCTTTCTTT
TRBJ2-5 TRBV5-1 NA TRBD2 CASSWEGLETQYF TGCGCCAGCAGCTGGGAGGGCCTGGAGACCCAGTACTTC
TRBJ2-2 TRBV6-2/TRBV6-3 few NA CASSYLRNTGELFF TGTGCCAGCAGTTACCTACGGAACACCGGGGAGCTGTTTTTT
TRBJ2-7 TRBV28 many NA CASVLGGRYEQYF TGTGCCAGCGTACTCGGGGGCAGGTACGAGCAGTACTTC
TRBJ2-7 TRBV20-1 few TRBD2 CSARGTSGSQHEQYF TGCAGTGCTAGAGGGACTAGCGGGAGCCAGCACGAGCAGTACTTC
TRBJ1-6 TRBV19 NA TRBD1 CASSKWTGGDAPLHF TGTGCCAGTAGTAAGTGGACAGGTGGGGATGCACCCCTCCACTTT
TRBJ2-7 TRBV28 many TRBD2 CASTLAARYEQYF TGTGCCAGCACCCTAGCGGCACGCTACGAGCAGTACTTC
TRBJ2-7 TRBV19 NA NA CASRGLYYEQYF TGTGCCAGTAGGGGGTTGTACTACGAGCAGTACTTC
TRBJ2-5 TRBV12-3/TRBV12-4 once NA CASSSKDLYILETQYF TGTGCCAGCAGTTCAAAGGACTTATATATTTTAGAGACCCAGTACTTC
TRBJ1-2 TRBV7-2 many TRBD1 CASSSGTAFYGYTF TGTGCCAGCAGCTCCGGGACAGCTTTCTATGGCTACACCTTC
TRBJ2-7 TRBV5-1 few NA CASSFSPLQVHEQYF TGCGCCAGCAGCTTCTCCCCGTTACAGGTACACGAGCAGTACTTC
TRBJ2-1 TRBV9 NA TRBD1 CASSQGQGVTNEQFF TGTGCCAGCAGCCAAGGACAGGGAGTTACCAATGAGCAGTTCTTC
TRBJ2-7 TRBV27 few TRBD2 CASSRGLDGEQYF TGTGCCAGCAGCCGGGGACTAGACGGCGAGCAGTACTTC
TRBJ2-4 TRBV28 many NA CASGLRIPKNIQYF TGTGCCAGCGGTTTAAGAATCCCCAAAAACATTCAGTACTTC
TRBJ2-1 TRBV27 once TRBD2 CASRPTVAGLYNEQFF TGTGCCAGCAGACCTACGGTAGCGGGGCTCTACAATGAGCAGTTCTTC
TRBJ1-2 TRBV3-1 many NA CASGSLYGYTF TGTGCCAGCGGCAGCCTCTATGGCTACACCTTC
TRBJ1-1 TRBV2 many TRBD1 CASSDMTGGTTEAFF TGTGCCAGCAGTGACATGACAGGGGGCACGACTGAAGCTTTCTTT
TRBJ1-2 TRBV7-9 many NA CASSLETGGYTF TGTGCCAGCAGCTTAGAAACGGGAGGCTACACCTTC
TRBJ2-7 TRBV6-1 many NA CASSDLLAYEQYF TGTGCCAGCAGTGACCTTTTGGCCTACGAGCAGTACTTC
TRBJ2-1 TRBV2 many TRBD2 CASSEGLAGGPGGNEQFF TGTGCCAGCAGTGAAGGACTAGCGGGAGGGCCGGGTGGCAATGAGCAGTTCTTC
TRBJ2-1 TRBV9 many NA CASSVVGYNEQFF TGTGCCAGCAGCGTTGTAGGCTACAATGAGCAGTTCTTC
TRBJ1-2 TRBV5-5 once TRBD1 CASSSQGEYGYTF TGTGCCAGCAGCTCCCAGGGGGAGTATGGCTACACCTTC
TRBJ1-1 TRBV20-1 few NA CSARFHRDTEAFF TGCAGTGCTAGATTCCACAGGGACACTGAAGCTTTCTTT
TRBJ2-7 TRBV28 NA TRBD1 CASRRSGTGSYEQYF TGTGCCAGCAGGAGATCCGGGACAGGCTCCTACGAGCAGTACTTC
TRBJ2-5 TRBV28 NA NA CASSSEIPTRETQYF TGTGCCAGCAGTTCTGAGATCCCAACGAGAGAGACCCAGTACTTC
TRBJ2-3 TRBV19 few TRBD2 CASTPGLRTDTQYF TGTGCCAGTACCCCGGGACTACGGACAGATACGCAGTATTTT